One sample yielded the 23 T cell receptor beta chains listed below, sequenced in a study of T-cell memory formation after mild COVID-19. TCRdb processed the 5' RACE reads anew with MiXCR; each CDR3 protein has one entry. The sample holds 400,000 to 500,000 distinct CDR3 sequences, around 20% seen once. Input material: PBMCs or a T cell subset sorted from them (not recorded which). Source of these receptors: an adult woman who had mild COVID-19 (a few samples of this study predate the infection). Cell type and time point are not known.

The genes are TRBV25-1 and TRBJ2-3; D gene uncertain. Germline V gene sequence: CDR1 MGHDK, CDR2 SYGVNS. Trimming removed 3 bases at V and 2 bases at J, with 12 bases between. The CDR3 loop spans 15 amino acids. The DNA for the CDR3 is TGTGCCAGCAGTGATAAGTATAGGGCCACAGATACGCAGTATTTT. Residues: CASSDKYRATDTQYF.

J is TRBJ2-5 and V is TRBV7-9; 7 positions agree with TRBD2. The CDR3 sequence is 14 residues long. Germline V gives CDR1 SEHNR, CDR2 FQNEAQ (reference sequence). The J segment lost 4 bases and the V segment lost 3 bases, leaving 5 bases of the junction unmatched. The CDR3 DNA is TGTGCCAGCAGCTTCGCGGGAGCGGGAGAGACCCAGTACTTC. Its protein is CASSFAGAGETQYF.

This clonotype was seen a few times. The chain recombines TRBV18 with TRBJ1-6, with 10 nucleotides matching TRBD1. Germline loops: CDR1 KGHSH, CDR2 LQKENI. The CDR3 has 15 residues. Trimming removed 5 bases from V and 9 bases from J; junction bases left unmatched: 7. For the CDR3, the DNA is TGTGCCAGCTCATCTTGGACAGGGGGTGGTTCACCCCTCCACTTT. It is translated as CASSSWTGGGSPLHF.

Ten or more counts support this clonotype. CDR3 residues: CASSQDHRLAGAQETQYF. The CDR3 DNA follows: TGCGCCAGCAGCCAAGATCATAGGCTAGCGGGGGCTCAAGAGACCCAGTACTTC. The V call is TRBV4-3, the J call TRBJ2-5; 10 bases are a match to TRBD2. The CDR3 sequence is 18 residues long. With V trimmed by 0 bases and J by 2 bases, 9 bases remained unmatched. Germline V CDR1 and CDR2: LGHNA, YSLEER.

J is TRBJ2-1 and V is TRBV12-3 or TRBV12-4; TRBD2 aligns across 8 bases. The CDR3 covers 15 residues. J lost 8 bases, V lost 4 bases, and 10 bases had no gene match. In nucleotides, the CDR3 is TGTGCCAGCAGTTCCGGAGCGGGAGATTTGGATGAGCAGTTCTTC. Its translation is CASSSGAGDLDEQFF.

This chain connects TRBV5-1 to TRBJ2-5; a possible D gene is TRBD1 (6 bases). The V end was cut by 4 bases, the J end by 5 bases, with 15 bases between. The CDR3 totals 14 residues. CDR1 is SGHRS, CDR2 YFSETQ, per germline. CDR3 coding DNA: TGCGCCAGCAGCCCCGGTGGCCAGGGGGAGACCCAGTACTTC. Its protein is CASSPGGQGETQYF.

This clonotype has more than one count but fewer than ten. V gene TRBV19 combines with J gene TRBJ2-3, with D possibly being TRBD1 (6 bases). The CDR3 extends over 15 amino acids. Germline V gene data show CDR1 as LNHDA and CDR2 as SQIVND (reference sequence). Trimming pared 2 bases from V and 1 base from J, leaving 10 bases between. CDR3 residues: CASSIRTERTDTQYF. In DNA, the CDR3 is TGTGCCAGTAGTATAAGGACAGAGCGCACAGATACGCAGTATTTT.

The V and J genes are TRBV9 and TRBJ2-7, with D possibly called TRBD1 or TRBD2 (5 bases each). The V gene's germline CDR1 is SGDLS and CDR2 YYNGEE. V lost 4 bases to trimming and J lost 2 bases, with 13 bases between them. This CDR3 comprises 14 residues. The CDR3 loop is CASSTRGEAYEQYF. The CDR3 nucleotides are TGTGCCAGCAGCACTAGGGGTGAGGCCTACGAGCAGTACTTC.

Turning to this clonotype: A clone one base away is much larger, so this may be a read error. V is TRBV2 and J is TRBJ2-7; 10 nucleotides agree with TRBD1. This CDR3 is built from 13 residues. The J segment lost 3 bases and the V segment lost 8 bases, leaving 4 bases of the junction unmatched. From germline, CDR1 is SNHLY and CDR2 FYNNEI. For the CDR3, the DNA is TGTGCCAGCGGCCGGGACAGGGGCTACGAGCAGTACTTC. Translation: CASGRDRGYEQYF.

This clonotype was counted ten times or more. The rearrangement joins TRBV7-2 to TRBJ2-3; possible D gene TRBD1, 6 bases. Germline V gene data show CDR1 as SGHTA and CDR2 as FQGNSA. The V end was cut by 5 bases, the J end by 6 bases, with 12 bases between. The CDR3 runs 13 residues. Written as DNA, the CDR3 is TGTGCCAGCAGCCTACAGGGCGTGGATACGCAGTATTTT. This gives the protein CASSLQGVDTQYF.

In its sample, this clonotype was seen a few times. This chain joins TRBV7-9 and TRBJ2-3; 11 positions agree with TRBD2. After removal of 3 bases from V and 2 bases from J, the junction contained 10 bases not matched to a gene. The CDR3 runs 18 residues. Per the germline V gene, CDR1 is SEHNR and CDR2 is FQNEAQ (reference sequence). For the CDR3, the DNA is TGTGCCAGCAGCTTTCCGGAGAGACTAGCGGGACCCACAGATACGCAGTATTTT. This sequence encodes CASSFPERLAGPTDTQYF.

This clonotype was observed a handful of times. CDR3 nucleotides: TGTGCCAGCAGCTTAGCCGGGACAGCGGAGCTGTTTTTT. As protein: CASSLAGTAELFF. This sequence joins TRBV7-9 and TRBJ2-2, with 7 bases that match TRBD1. Per germline, CDR1 SEHNR and CDR2 FQNEAQ (reference sequence). CDR3 size: 13 residues. J gave up 10 bases and V 0 bases, and 2 bases lay outside the gene matches.

This clonotype was counted a few times. V usage is TRBV27 and J usage is TRBJ2-2, with 8 bases matching TRBD1. Germline assignment: CDR1 MNHEY and CDR2 SMNVEV (reference sequence). The V and J ends lost 5 bases and 4 bases, in that order; junction bases with no gene match: 9. CDR3 size: 16 residues. This CDR3 is CASSITGGLGTGELFF. The CDR3 coding sequence is TGTGCCAGCAGTATCACAGGGGGATTAGGCACCGGGGAGCTGTTTTTT.

The CDR3 region has the DNA TGTGCCAGCAGCTTAGTGACAGGGGATAATAATGAGCAGTTCTTC. It yields the protein CASSLVTGDNNEQFF. The V call is TRBV7-9, the J call TRBJ2-1; 8 positions match TRBD1. J gave up 7 bases and V 1 base, and 6 bases lay outside the gene matches. This CDR3 has 15 amino acids. Germline CDR1 SEHNR, CDR2 FQNEAQ (reference sequence).

This clonotype has a handful of counts. V is TRBV19 and J is TRBJ2-3, with D perhaps matching TRBD2 (5 bases). In germline, CDR1 is LNHDA, CDR2 SQIVND (reference sequence). V was shortened by 0 bases and J by 8 bases, with 9 bases between the two germline ends. The CDR3 is made up of 13 amino acids. The CDR3: CASSIEARGTQYF. The CDR3 bases are TGTGCCAGTAGTATAGAGGCCCGGGGTACGCAGTATTTT.

The rearrangement uses TRBV5-1 and TRBJ2-1, with TRBD1 matching over 11 bases. The ends lost 4 bases at V and 9 bases at J; junction bases unmatched: 6. Germline CDR1 reads SGHRS; CDR2 reads YFSETQ. The CDR3 runs to 14 residues. CDR3 nucleotides: TGCGCCAGCAGCCTAGGACAGGGGGCTTTTGAGCAGTTCTTC. This encodes CASSLGQGAFEQFF.

This clonotype has a handful of counts. The chain is built from TRBV3-1 and TRBJ1-1; D uncertain. Per germline, CDR1 LGHDT and CDR2 YNNKEL (reference sequence). This CDR3 is 18 amino acids long. With 2 bases removed from V and 0 bases from J, the gap between germline ends came to 19 bases. Written as DNA, the CDR3 is TGTGCCAGCAGCCAACCCCGAGGTCGGTCGCCCATGAACACTGAAGCTTTCTTT. Amino acid sequence: CASSQPRGRSPMNTEAFF.

This clonotype turned up a few times. This chain joins TRBV6-4 and TRBJ2-1; the D gene could be TRBD1 or TRBD2 (6 bases each). The CDR3 has 14 residues. V was trimmed by 0 bases and J by 10 bases, leaving 13 bases between them. Germline V lookup: CDR1 MRHNA, CDR2 SNTAGT. The CDR3 DNA sequence: TGTGCCAGCAGTGACTCGCAGGGGAGGAGGGAGCAGTTCTTC. It codes for CASSDSQGRREQFF.

This clonotype was observed a few times. The CDR3 loop reads CASSRRGITGLAKNIQYF. CDR3 coding DNA: TGTGCCAGCAGCAGGCGGGGAATTACAGGGTTGGCCAAAAACATTCAGTACTTC. J is TRBJ2-4 and V is TRBV21-1; TRBD1 reflects the table's D call only, with no check against the DNA. TRBV21-1 is annotated as a pseudogene. The CDR3 sequence is 18 residues long.

The gene calls are TRBV24-1 and TRBJ1-5; TRBD1 agrees at 10 bases. Trimming cost V 4 bases and J 2 bases; bases outside gene matches: 4. Germline V gene sequence: CDR1 KGHDR, CDR2 SFDVKD. The CDR3 is 16 amino acids. CDR3 coding DNA: TGTGCCACCAGTGAAAGACAGGGGGCCGGCAATCAGCCCCAGCATTTT. The encoded protein is CATSERQGAGNQPQHF.

This clonotype was seen a handful of times. The chain uses TRBV5-1 and TRBJ2-1, with 8 bases lining up with TRBD2. J was trimmed by 3 bases and V by 3 bases; bases with no gene match: 8. The CDR3 runs 16 residues. CDR1 is SGHRS, CDR2 YFSETQ, per germline. The CDR3 DNA reads TGCGCCAGCAGCTCTTCTGAGGCGGGAGGCTACAATGAGCAGTTCTTC. This codes for CASSSSEAGGYNEQFF.

This clonotype was recorded a few times. The rearrangement joins TRBV4-1 to TRBJ1-5; TRBD1 agrees at 7 bases. Losses at the gene ends were 5 bases for V and 1 base for J; bases not matched to a gene: 8. CDR1 is MGHRA, CDR2 YSYEKL, per germline. The CDR3 is made up of 16 amino acids. CDR3: CASSRGLGASNQPQHF. The CDR3 DNA follows: TGCGCCAGCAGCAGGGGGCTAGGCGCGAGCAATCAGCCCCAGCATTTT.

This clonotype has only a few counts. The chain carries TRBV7-9 and TRBJ2-3, with unresolved D. This CDR3 has 14 amino acids. V lost 7 bases and J lost 0, with 11 bases in between. Per the germline V gene, CDR1 is SEHNR and CDR2 is FQNEAQ (reference sequence). This CDR3 reads CASKGSLSTDTQYF. For the CDR3, the DNA is TGTGCCAGCAAAGGGTCCCTCAGCACAGATACGCAGTATTTT.